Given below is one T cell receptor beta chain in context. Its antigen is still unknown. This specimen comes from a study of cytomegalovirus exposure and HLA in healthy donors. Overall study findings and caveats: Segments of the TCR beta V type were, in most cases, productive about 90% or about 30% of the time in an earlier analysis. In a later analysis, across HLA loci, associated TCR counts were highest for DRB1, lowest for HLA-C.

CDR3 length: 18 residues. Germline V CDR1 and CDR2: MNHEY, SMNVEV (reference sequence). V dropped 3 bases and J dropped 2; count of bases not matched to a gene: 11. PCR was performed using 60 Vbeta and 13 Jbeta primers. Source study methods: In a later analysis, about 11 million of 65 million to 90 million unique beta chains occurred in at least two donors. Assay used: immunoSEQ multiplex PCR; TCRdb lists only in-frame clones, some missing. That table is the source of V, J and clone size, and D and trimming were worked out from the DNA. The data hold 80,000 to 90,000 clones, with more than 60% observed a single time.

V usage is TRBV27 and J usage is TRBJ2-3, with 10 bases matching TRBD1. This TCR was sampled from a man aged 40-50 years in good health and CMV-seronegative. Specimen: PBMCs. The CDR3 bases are TGTGCCAGCAGTTTCCGGGACAGGGGTGAGCGATTCACAGATACGCAGTATTTT. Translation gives CASSFRDRGERFTDTQYF.